This T cell receptor (beta chain) appears in the sequencing data of a study of vaccination effects on CD4 cells after COVID-19. The assay was immunoSEQ multiplex PCR, and TCRdb's table has in-frame clones only and misses some. The sample includes tens of thousands of clones, 80% to 90% of them seen just once. This CDR3 comprises 13 residues. V gave up 10 bases and J gave up 5 bases, with 15 bases separating them. From germline, CDR1 is SNHLY and CDR2 FYNNEI. CD4+ T cells specific for antigen were expanded with viral peptide pools by the ViraFEST assay before sequencing. After around ten days in culture, the CD4+ T cells were isolated. On this clone: Its antigen is as yet unknown.

This sequence originates from a human donor who received a COVID-19 vaccine. The sample was CD4+ T cells from PBMCs cultured with HCoV-229E spike peptides, taken before COVID-19 vaccination. The chain is built from TRBV2 and TRBJ1-5, with D perhaps TRBD1 (5 bases). CDR3: CAIGGEGYQPQHF. The CDR3 DNA reads as TGTGCCATCGGAGGGGAGGGATATCAGCCCCAGCATTTT. The whole variable domain, remainder taken from reference TRBV2 and TRBJ1-5, is EPEVTQTPSHQVTQMGQEVILRCVPISNHLYFYWYRQILGQKVEFLVSFYNNEISEKSEIFDDQFSVERPDGSNFTLKIRSTKLEDSAMYFCAIGGEGYQPQHFGDGTRLSIL.